Reported below is one T cell receptor beta chain. At one boundary the junction diverges from the germline segment, which might be a read error. From the RT-PCR reads, TCRdb called clonotypes with MiXCR, one entry per CDR3 protein. This table holds about 620,000 distinct CDR3 sequences, about 11% found once. The CDR3 extends over 16 amino acids. Germline assignment: CDR1 MNHEY and CDR2 SVGAGI. The data derive from a study of response to subunit inactivated influenza vaccine. Another study also made use of these data, one on T cells expressing NK-cell markers. From that report: UMIs accompanied the 5'RACE template switching by which TCR beta cDNA was made.

The receptor was isolated from a man aged 50-59 years who received an inactivated influenza vaccine. Here the sequenced sample was PBMCs from blood, taken on the day of vaccination. The chain is built from TRBV6-5 and TRBJ2-3; TRBD2 aligns across 7 bases. The CDR3 DNA sequence: TGTGCCAGCAGTTACTCGAGGGTAGCGGGCACAGATACGCAGTCTTTT. Amino acids: CASSYSRVAGTDTQSF.